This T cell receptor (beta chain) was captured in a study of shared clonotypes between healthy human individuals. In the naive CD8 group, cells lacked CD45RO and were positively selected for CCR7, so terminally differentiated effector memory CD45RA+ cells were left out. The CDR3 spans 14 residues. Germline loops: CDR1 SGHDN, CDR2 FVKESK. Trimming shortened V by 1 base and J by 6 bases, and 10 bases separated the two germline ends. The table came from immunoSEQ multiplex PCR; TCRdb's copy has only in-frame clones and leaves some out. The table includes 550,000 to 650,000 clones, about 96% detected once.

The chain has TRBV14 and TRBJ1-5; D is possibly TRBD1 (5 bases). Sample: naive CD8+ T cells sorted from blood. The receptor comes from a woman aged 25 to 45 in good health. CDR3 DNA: TGTGCCAGCAGCCAAGGGCAGGGTATTCAGCCCCAGCATTTT. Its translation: CASSQGQGIQPQHF.